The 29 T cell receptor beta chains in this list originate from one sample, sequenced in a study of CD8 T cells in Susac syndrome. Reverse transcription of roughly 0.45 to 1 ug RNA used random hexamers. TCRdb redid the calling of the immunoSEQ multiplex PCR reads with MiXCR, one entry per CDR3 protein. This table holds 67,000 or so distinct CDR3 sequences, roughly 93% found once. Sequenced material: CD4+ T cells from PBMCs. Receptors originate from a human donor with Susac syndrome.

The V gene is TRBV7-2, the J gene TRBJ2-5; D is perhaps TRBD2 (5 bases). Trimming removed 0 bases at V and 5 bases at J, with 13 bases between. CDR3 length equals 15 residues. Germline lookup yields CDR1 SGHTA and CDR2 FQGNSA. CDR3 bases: TGTGCCAGCAGCTTAGCGCTGAGGGTGGGGGAGACCCAGTACTTC. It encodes CASSLALRVGETQYF.

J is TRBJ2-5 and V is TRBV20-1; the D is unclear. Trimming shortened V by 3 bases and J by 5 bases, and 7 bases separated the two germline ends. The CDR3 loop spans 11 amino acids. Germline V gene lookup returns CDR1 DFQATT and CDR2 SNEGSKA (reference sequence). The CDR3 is CSASPQETQYF. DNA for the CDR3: TGCAGTGCTAGCCCGCAGGAGACCCAGTACTTC.

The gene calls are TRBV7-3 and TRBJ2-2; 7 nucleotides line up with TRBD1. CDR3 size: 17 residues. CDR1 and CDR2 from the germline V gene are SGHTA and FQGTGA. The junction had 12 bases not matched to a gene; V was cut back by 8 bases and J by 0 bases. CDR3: CASARGGRVANTGELFF. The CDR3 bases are TGTGCCAGCGCCCGAGGGGGCAGGGTCGCGAACACCGGGGAGCTGTTTTTT.

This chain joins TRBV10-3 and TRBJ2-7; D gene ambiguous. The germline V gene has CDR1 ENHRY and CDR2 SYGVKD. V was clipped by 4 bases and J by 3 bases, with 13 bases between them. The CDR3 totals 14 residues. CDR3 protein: CAISGKGLGYEQYF. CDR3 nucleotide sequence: TGTGCCATCAGTGGAAAGGGATTAGGCTACGAGCAGTACTTC.

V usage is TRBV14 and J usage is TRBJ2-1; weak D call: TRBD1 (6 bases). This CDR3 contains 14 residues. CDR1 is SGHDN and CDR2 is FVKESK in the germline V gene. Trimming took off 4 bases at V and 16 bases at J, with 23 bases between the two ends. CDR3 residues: CASSPDTGYNERFF. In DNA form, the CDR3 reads TGTGCCAGCAGCCCGGATACAGGGTACAATGAGCGTTTCTTC.

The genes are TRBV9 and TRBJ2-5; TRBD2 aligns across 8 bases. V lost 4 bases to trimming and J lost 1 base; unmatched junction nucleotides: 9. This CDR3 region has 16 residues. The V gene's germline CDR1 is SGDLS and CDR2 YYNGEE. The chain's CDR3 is CASSPLAGGLQETQYF. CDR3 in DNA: TGTGCCAGCAGCCCCCTCGCGGGGGGACTCCAAGAGACCCAGTACTTC.

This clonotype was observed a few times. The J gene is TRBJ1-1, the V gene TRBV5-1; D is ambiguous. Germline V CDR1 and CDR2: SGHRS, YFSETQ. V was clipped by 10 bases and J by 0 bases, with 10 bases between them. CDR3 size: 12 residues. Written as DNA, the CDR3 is TGCGCCGTTCGCGACCTGAACACTGAAGCTTTCTTT. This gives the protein CAVRDLNTEAFF.

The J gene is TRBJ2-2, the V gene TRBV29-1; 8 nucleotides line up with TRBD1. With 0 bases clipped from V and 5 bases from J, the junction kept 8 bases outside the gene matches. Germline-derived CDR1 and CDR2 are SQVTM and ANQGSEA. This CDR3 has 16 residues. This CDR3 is CSVEDLRTGSTGELFF. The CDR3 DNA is TGCAGCGTTGAAGATCTTCGGACAGGGAGTACCGGGGAGCTGTTTTTT.

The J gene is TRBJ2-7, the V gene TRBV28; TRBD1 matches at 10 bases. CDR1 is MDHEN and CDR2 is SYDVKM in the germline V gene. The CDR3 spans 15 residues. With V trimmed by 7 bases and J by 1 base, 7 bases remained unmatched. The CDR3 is CASIEWTGGSYEQYF. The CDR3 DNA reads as TGTGCCAGCATCGAGTGGACAGGGGGGTCCTACGAGCAGTACTTC.

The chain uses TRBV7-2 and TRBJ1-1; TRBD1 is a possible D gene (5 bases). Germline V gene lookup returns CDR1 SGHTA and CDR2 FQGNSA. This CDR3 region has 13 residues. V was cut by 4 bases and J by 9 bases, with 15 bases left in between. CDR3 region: CASSSPKGFQAFF. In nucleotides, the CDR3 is TGTGCCAGCAGCTCACCCAAGGGGTTCCAAGCTTTCTTT.

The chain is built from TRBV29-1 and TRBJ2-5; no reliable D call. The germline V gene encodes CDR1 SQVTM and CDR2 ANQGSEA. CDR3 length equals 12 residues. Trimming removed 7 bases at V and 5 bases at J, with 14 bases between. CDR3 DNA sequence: TGCAGCGAAGAGCGTGGTTCCGAGACCCAGTACTTC. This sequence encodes CSEERGSETQYF.

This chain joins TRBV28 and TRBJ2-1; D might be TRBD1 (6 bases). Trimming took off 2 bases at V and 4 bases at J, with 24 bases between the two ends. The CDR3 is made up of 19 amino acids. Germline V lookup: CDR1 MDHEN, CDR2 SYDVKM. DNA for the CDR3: TGTGCCAGCAGTTTAATCAAAGGGATGGGCAGGGGAATATACAATGAGCAGTTCTTC. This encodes CASSLIKGMGRGIYNEQFF.

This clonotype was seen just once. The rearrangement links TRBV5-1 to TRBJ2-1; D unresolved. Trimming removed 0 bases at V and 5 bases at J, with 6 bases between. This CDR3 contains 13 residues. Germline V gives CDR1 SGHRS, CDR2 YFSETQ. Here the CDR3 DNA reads TGCGCCAGCAGCTTGGGAAAAGACAATGAGCAGTTCTTC. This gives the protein CASSLGKDNEQFF.

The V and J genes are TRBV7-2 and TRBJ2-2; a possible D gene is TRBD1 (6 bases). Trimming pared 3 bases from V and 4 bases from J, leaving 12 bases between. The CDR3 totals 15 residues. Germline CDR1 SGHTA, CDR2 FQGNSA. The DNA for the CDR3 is TGTGCCAGCAGCTTCGCCGGGACATCCACCGGGGAGCTGTTTTTT. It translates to CASSFAGTSTGELFF.

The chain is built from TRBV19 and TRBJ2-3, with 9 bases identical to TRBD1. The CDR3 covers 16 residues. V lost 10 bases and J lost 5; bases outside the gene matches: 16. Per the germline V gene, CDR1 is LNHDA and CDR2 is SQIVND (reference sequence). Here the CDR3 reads CATLPRGRQGVDTQYF. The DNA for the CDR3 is TGTGCCACTCTCCCCCGGGGGAGACAGGGGGTAGATACGCAGTATTTT.

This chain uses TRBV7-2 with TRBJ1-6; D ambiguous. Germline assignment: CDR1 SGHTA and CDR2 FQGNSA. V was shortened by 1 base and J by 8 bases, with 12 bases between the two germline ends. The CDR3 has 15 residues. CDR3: CASSLVPGRDSPLHF. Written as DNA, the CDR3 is TGTGCCAGCAGCTTAGTGCCGGGGAGGGATTCACCCCTCCACTTT.

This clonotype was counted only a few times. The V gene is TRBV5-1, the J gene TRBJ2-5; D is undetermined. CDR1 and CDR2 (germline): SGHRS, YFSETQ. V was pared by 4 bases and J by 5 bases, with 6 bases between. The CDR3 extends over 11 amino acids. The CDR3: CASSPDETQYF. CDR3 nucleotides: TGCGCCAGCAGCCCTGACGAGACCCAGTACTTC.

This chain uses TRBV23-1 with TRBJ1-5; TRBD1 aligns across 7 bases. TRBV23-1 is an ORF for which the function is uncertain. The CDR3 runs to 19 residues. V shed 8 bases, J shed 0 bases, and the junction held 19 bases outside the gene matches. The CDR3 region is CASGDKGLQGSPSNQPQHF. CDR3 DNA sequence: TGCGCCAGCGGGGACAAGGGGCTACAGGGGAGTCCTAGCAATCAGCCCCAGCATTTT.

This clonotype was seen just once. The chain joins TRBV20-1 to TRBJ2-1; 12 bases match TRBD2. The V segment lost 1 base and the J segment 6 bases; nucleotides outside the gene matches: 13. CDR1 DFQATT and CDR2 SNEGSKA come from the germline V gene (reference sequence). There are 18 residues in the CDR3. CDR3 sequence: CSARGSASLTSGGNEQFF. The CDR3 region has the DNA TGCAGTGCTAGAGGATCCGCCTCCCTGACTAGCGGGGGCAATGAGCAGTTCTTC.

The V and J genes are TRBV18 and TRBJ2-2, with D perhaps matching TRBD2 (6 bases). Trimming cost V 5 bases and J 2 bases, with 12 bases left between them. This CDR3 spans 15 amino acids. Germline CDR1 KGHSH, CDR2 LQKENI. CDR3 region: CASSSTTSNTGELFF. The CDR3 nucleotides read TGTGCCAGCTCATCCACAACTAGCAACACCGGGGAGCTGTTTTTT.

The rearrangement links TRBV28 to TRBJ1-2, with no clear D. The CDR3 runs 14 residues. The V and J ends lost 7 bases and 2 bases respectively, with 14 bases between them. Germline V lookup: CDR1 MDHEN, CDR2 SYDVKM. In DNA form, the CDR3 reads TGTGCCAGCAAAGTCCCCCGGGAAAACTATGGCTACACCTTC. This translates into CASKVPRENYGYTF.

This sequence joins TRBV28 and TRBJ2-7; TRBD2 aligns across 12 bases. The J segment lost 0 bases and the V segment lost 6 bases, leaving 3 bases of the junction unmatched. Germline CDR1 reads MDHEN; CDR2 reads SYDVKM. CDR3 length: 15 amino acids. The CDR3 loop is CASRLLAGGSYEQYF. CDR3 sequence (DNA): TGTGCCAGCAGATTACTAGCGGGGGGCTCCTACGAGCAGTACTTC.

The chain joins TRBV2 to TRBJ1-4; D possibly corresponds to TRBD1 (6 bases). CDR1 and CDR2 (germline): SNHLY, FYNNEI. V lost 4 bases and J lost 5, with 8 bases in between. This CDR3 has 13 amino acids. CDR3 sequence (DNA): TGTGCCAGCAGTGGGCAGGGGAATGAAAAACTGTTTTTT. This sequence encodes CASSGQGNEKLFF.

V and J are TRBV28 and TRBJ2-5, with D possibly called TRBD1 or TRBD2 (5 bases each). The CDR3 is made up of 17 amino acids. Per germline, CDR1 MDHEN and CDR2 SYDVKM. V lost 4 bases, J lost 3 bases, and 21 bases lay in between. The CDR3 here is CASSSLPGAARKETQYF. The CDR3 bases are TGTGCCAGCAGTTCTCTTCCCGGGGCCGCACGAAAAGAGACCCAGTACTTC.

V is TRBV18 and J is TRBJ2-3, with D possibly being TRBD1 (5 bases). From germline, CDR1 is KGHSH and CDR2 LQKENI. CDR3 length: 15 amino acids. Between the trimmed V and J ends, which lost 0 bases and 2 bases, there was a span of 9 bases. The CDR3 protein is CASSPPRQLTDTQYF. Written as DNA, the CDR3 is TGTGCCAGCTCACCACCGAGACAGCTCACAGATACGCAGTATTTT. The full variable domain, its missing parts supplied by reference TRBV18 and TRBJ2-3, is NAGVMQNPRHLVRRRGQEARLRCSPMKGHSHVYWYRQLPEEGLKFMVYLQKENIIDESGMPKERFSAEFPKEGPSILRIQQVVRGDSAAYFCASSPPRQLTDTQYFGPGTRLTVL.

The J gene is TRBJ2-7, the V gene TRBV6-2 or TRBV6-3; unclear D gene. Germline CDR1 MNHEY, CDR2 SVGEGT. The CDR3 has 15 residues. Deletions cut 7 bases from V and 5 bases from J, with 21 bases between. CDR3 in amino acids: CASTYVTVASNEQYF. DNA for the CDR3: TGTGCCAGCACCTACGTGACGGTAGCTTCCAACGAGCAGTACTTC.

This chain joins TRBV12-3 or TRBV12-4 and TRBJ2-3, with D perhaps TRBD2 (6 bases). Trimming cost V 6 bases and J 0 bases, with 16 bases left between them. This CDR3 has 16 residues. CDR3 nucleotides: TGTGCCAGCAGAACGGCCCCCGGGGGAAGCACAGATACGCAGTATTTT. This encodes CASRTAPGGSTDTQYF.

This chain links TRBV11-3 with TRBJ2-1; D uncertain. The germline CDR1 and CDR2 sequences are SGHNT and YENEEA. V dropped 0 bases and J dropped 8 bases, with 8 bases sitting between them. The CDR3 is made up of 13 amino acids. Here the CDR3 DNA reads TGTGCCAGCAGCTTAGAACGTCAGGATGAGCAGTTCTTC. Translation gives CASSLERQDEQFF.

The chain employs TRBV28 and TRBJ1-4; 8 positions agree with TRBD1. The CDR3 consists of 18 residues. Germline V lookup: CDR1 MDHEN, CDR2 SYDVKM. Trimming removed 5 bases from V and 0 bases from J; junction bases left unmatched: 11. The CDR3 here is CASSTPIGGQATNEKLFF. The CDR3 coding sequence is TGTGCCAGCAGTACCCCTATCGGGGGACAGGCAACTAATGAAAAACTGTTTTTT. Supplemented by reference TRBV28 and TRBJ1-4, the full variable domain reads DVKVTQSSRYLVKRTGEKVFLECVQDMDHENMFWYRQDPGLGLRLIYFSYDVKMKEKGDIPEGYSVSREKKERFSLILESASTNQTSMYLCASSTPIGGQATNEKLFFGSGTQLSVL.